This T cell receptor (beta chain) was retrieved from a study of T cells expressing NK-cell markers. TCRdb re-called the 5' RACE reads and shows each CDR3 protein once, DNA omitted. The sample data list roughly 180,000 distinct CDR3 sequences. There are 14 residues in the CDR3. Germline V gives CDR1 DFQATT, CDR2 SNEGSKA (reference sequence). The rearrangement joins TRBV20-1 to TRBJ2-2; the D call from TCRdb, TRBD2, cannot be confirmed without DNA. Sequenced input: blood T cells: a sorted CD56 or NKG2C T cell subset, CD4+ or CD8+ T cells, or bulk PBMC T cells (not recorded which). The sequence was obtained from a woman aged 18-70 years in good health. CDR3 residues: CSALAGASTGELFF.